The sequence of this T cell receptor (beta chain) was determined in a study of cytomegalovirus exposure and HLA in healthy donors. Study-level results: A later analysis appeared to link common viral pathogens to several of the most significant clusters. No immune exposure information besides CMV serostatus was available. Later analysis demonstrated an association between a missense DCLRE1C variant and TCR beta V- and J-gene trimming.

This PCR relied on a set of 60 Vbeta primers and 13 Jbeta primers. TCRdb keeps only in-frame clones here, not all; method: immunoSEQ multiplex PCR. The sample contains more than 150,000 clones, 60% to 85% of which appear only once. Concerning this clone itself: What it binds is not known.

The specimen sequenced was PBMCs. The receptor was derived from a woman between 35 and 50 years old in good health and CMV-seropositive.

The CDR3 sequence is CASGRQGNTEAFF. The CDR3 DNA follows: TGTGCCAGTGGGCGGCAGGGGAACACTGAAGCTTTCTTT. The chain employs TRBV6-5 and TRBJ1-1; D is perhaps TRBD1 (5 bases). The CDR3 spans 13 residues. Trimming cost V 9 bases and J 1 base, with 12 bases left between them. The germline gives CDR1 MNHEY, CDR2 SVGAGI.